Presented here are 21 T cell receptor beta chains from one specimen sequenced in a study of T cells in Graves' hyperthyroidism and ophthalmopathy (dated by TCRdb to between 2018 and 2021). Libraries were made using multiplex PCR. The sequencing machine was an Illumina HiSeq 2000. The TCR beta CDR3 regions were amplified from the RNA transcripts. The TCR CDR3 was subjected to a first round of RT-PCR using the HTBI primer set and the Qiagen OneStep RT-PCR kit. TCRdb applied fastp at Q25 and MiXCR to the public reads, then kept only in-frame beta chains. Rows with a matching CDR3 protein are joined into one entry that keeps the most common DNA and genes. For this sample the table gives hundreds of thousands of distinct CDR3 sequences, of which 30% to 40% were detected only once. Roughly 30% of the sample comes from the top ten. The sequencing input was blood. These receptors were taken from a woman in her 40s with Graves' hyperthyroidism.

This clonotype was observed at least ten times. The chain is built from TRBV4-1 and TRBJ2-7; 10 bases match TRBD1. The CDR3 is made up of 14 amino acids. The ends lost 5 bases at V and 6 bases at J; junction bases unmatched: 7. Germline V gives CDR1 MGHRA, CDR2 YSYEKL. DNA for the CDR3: TGCGCCAGCAGCTCAGGGACAGGGGACCGCGAGCAGTACTTC. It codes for CASSSGTGDREQYF.

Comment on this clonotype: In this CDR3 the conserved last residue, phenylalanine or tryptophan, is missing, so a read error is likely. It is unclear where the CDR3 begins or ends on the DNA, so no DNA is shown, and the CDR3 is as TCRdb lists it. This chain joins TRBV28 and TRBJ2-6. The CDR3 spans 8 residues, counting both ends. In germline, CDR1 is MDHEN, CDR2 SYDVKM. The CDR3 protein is CASSLSSS.

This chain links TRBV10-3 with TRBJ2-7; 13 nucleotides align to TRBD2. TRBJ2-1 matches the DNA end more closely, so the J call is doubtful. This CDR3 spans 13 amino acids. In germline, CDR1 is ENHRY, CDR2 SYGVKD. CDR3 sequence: CAIMTSGRNEQFF. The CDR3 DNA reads TGTGCCATCATGACTAGCGGGAGGAATGAGCAGTTCTTC.

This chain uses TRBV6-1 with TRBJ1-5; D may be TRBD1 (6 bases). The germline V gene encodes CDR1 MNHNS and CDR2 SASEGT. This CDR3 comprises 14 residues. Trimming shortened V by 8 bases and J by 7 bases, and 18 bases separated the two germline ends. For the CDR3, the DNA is TGTGCCAGCGAGAGACGGGGGGCTTCGCAGCCCCAGCATTTT. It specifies CASERRGASQPQHF.

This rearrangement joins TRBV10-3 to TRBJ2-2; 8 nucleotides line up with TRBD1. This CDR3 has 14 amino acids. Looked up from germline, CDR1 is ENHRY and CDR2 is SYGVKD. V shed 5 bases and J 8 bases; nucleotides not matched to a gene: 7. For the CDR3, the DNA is TGTGCCATCAGTTATGAGCGGACAGGGGGGGAGCTGTTTTTT. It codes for CAISYERTGGELFF.

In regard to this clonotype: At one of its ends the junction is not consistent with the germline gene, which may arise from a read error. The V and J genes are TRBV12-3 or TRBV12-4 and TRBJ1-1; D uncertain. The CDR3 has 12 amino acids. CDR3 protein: CASSLESTEASF. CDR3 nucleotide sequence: TGTGCCAGCAGTTTGGAGAGCACTGAAGCTTCCTTT.

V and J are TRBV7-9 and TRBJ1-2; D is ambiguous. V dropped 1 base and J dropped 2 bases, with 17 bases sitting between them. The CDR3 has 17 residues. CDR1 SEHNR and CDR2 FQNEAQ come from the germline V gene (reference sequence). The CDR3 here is CASSLVVGEGLNYGYTF. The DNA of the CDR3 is TGTGCCAGCAGCTTAGTTGTTGGGGAGGGATTAAACTATGGCTACACCTTC.

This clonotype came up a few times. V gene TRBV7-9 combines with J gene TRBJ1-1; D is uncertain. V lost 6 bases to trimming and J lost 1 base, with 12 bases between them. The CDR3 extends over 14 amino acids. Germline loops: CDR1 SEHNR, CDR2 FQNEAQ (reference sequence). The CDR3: CASSFRSRNTEAFF. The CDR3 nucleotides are TGTGCCAGCAGTTTTCGGAGCAGGAACACTGAAGCTTTCTTT.

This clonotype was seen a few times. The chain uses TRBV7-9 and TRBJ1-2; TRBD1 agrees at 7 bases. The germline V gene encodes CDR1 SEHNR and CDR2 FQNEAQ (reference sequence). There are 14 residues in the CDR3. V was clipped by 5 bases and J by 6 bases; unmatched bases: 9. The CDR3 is CASSRQQGNHGYTF. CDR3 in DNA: TGTGCCAGCAGCCGACAACAGGGGAACCATGGCTACACCTTC.

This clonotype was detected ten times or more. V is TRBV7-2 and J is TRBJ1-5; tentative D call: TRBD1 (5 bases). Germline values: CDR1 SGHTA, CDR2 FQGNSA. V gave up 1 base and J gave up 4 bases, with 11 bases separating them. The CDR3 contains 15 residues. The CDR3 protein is CASSLVWGANQPQHF. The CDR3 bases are TGTGCCAGCAGCTTAGTTTGGGGCGCGAATCAGCCCCAGCATTTT.

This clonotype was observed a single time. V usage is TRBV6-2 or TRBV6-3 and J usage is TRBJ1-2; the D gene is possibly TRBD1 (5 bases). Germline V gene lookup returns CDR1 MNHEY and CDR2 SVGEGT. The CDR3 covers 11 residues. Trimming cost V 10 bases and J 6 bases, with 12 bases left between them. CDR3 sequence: CATRDSNGYTF. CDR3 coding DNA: TGTGCCACCCGAGACAGTAATGGCTACACCTTC.

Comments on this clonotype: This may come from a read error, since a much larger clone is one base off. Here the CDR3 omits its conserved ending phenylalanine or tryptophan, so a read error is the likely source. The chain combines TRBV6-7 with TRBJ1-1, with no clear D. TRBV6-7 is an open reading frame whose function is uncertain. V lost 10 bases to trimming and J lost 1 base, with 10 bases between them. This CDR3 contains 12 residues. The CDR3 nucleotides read TGTGCCACCGGACGGAAGAACACTGAAGCTTTCCTT. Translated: CATGRKNTEAFL.

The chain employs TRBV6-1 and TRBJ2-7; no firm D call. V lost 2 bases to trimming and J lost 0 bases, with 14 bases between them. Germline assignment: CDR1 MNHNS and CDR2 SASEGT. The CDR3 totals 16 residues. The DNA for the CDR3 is TGTGCCAGCAGTGAATCCCCAGGCGGAGCCTCCTACGAGCAGTACTTC. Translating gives CASSESPGGASYEQYF.

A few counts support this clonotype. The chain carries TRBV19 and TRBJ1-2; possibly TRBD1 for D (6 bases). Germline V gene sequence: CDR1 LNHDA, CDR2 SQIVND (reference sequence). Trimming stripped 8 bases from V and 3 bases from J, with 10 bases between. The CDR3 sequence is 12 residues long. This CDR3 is CASQRTDYGYTF. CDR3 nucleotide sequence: TGTGCCAGTCAAAGGACAGACTATGGCTACACCTTC. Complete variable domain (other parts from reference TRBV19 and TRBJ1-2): DGGITQSPKYLFRKEGQNVTLSCEQNLNHDAMYWYRQDPGQGLRLIYYSQIVNDFQKGDIAEGYSVSREKKESFPLTVTSAQKNPTAFYLCASQRTDYGYTFGSGTRLTVV.

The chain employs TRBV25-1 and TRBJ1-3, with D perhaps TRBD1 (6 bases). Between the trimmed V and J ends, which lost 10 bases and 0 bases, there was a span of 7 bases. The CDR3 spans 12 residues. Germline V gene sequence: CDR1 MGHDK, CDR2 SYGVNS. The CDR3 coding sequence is TGTGCCAAGGACAGCTCTGGAAACACCATATATTTT. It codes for CAKDSSGNTIYF.

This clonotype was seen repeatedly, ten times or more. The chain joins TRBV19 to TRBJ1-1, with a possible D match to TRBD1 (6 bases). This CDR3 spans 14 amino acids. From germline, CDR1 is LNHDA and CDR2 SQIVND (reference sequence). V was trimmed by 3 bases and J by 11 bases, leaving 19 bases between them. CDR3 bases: TGTGCCAGTAGTATGCAGGGGACGAGTAGAACGGCTTTCTTT. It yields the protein CASSMQGTSRTAFF.

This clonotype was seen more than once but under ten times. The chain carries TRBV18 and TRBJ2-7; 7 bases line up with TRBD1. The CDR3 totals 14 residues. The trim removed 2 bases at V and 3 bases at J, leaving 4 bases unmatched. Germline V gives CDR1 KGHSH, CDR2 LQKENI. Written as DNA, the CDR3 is TGTGCCAGCTCACCATCCCGGGACAGCTACGAGCAGTACTTC. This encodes CASSPSRDSYEQYF.

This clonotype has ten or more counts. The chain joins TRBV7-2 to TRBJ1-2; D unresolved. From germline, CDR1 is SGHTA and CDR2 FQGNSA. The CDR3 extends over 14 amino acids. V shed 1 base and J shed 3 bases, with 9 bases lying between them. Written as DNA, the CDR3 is TGTGCCAGCAGCTTAGTAGAGGGCGACTATGGCTACACCTTC. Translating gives CASSLVEGDYGYTF. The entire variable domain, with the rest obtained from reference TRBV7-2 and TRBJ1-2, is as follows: GAGVSQSPSNKVTEKGKDVELRCDPISGHTALYWYRQSLGQGLEFLIYFQGNSAPDKSGLPSDRFSAERTGGSVSTLTIQRTQQEDSAVYLCASSLVEGDYGYTFGSGTRLTVV.

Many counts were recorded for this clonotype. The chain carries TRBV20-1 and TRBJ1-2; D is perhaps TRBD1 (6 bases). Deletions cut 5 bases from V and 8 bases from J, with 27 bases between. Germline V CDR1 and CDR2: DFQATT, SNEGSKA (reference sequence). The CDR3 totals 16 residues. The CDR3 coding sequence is TGCAGTGCTCCTCCCTCGGTCAGGGGAAGGGGAACGGGCTACACCTTC. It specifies CSAPPSVRGRGTGYTF.

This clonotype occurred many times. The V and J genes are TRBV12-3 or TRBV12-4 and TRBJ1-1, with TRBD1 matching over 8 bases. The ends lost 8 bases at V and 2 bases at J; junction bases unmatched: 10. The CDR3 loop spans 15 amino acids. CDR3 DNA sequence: TGTGCCAGCTTTGAACACGGGACAGGCAACACTGAAGCTTTCTTT. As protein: CASFEHGTGNTEAFF.

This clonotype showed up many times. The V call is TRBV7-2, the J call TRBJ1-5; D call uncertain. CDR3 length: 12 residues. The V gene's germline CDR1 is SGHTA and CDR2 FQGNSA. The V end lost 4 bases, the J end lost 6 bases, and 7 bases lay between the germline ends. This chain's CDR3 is CASSSAGQPQHF. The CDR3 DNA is TGTGCCAGCAGCTCCGCGGGTCAGCCCCAGCATTTT.